What follows are 10 T cell receptor beta chains derived from one specimen sequenced in a study of PD-1 blockade in classical Hodgkin lymphoma. Only in-frame clones appear in the TCRdb table, and some are missing; sequencing was by immunoSEQ multiplex PCR. The table has about 60,000 clones, around 94% seen once. Time point described: cycle 4 day 1 (C4D1), after about 6 weeks of nivolumab. Every patient experienced relapse after autologous stem cell transplantation, and brentuximab vedotin exposure varied. This specimen was peripheral blood mononuclear cells (PBMCs), taken before the fourth cycle of nivolumab. The receptors originated from a human donor with classical Hodgkin lymphoma.

The chain is built from TRBV7-2 and TRBJ2-6; the D is unclear. Trimming removed 9 bases at V and 1 base at J, with 7 bases between. This CDR3 has 13 amino acids. CDR1 is SGHTA and CDR2 is FQGNSA in the germline V gene. CDR3 residues: CARELSGANVLTF. CDR3 bases: TGTGCCAGGGAACTGTCTGGGGCCAACGTCCTGACTTTC.

The V call is TRBV21-1, the J call TRBJ2-6; TRBD1 is the table's D call, not checked against the DNA. TRBV21-1 is a pseudogene segment. The CDR3 is 15 amino acids. The CDR3 is CASSKGPSGANVLTF. DNA for the CDR3: TGTGCCAGCAGCAAAGGGCCCTCTGGGGCCAACGTCCTGACTTTC.

The chain links TRBV27 to TRBJ1-4; 8 bases are shared with TRBD1. The CDR3 sequence is 16 residues long. The germline V gene has CDR1 MNHEY and CDR2 SMNVEV (reference sequence). V trimming: 3 bases; J trimming: 3 bases; junction bases outside the gene matches: 6. The CDR3 loop is CASSFQGALANEKLFF. The CDR3 DNA sequence: TGTGCCAGCAGTTTTCAGGGGGCACTGGCTAATGAAAAACTGTTTTTT. Variable domain in full (rest from reference TRBV27 and TRBJ1-4): EAQVTQNPRYLITVTGKKLTVTCSQNMNHEYMSWYRQDPGLGLRQIYYSMNVEVTDKGDVPEGYKVSRKEKRNFPLILESPSPNQTSLYFCASSFQGALANEKLFFGSGTQLSVL.

This clone was seen just once. The chain recombines TRBV13 with TRBJ1-6, with D unclear. V shed 5 bases and J shed 7 bases, with 15 bases lying between them. This CDR3 contains 15 residues. CDR1 is PRHDT, CDR2 FYEKMQ, per germline (reference sequence). The CDR3 reads CASSPNRAGNSPLHF. CDR3 sequence (DNA): TGTGCCAGCAGCCCCAATCGGGCGGGGAATTCACCCCTCCACTTT.

The chain is built from TRBV10-1 and TRBJ2-1; 12 bases fit TRBD2. Germline V gives CDR1 WNHNN, CDR2 SYGVQD (reference sequence). The ends lost 6 bases at V and 8 bases at J; junction bases unmatched: 8. This CDR3 has 15 residues. CDR3 in DNA: TGCGCCAGCAGCCCTAGCGGGAGGGCCTTTGATGAGCAGTTCTTC. This sequence encodes CASSPSGRAFDEQFF.

On this clone itself: The same CDR3 can be traced to other DNA sequences in this sample. The rearrangement links TRBV18 to TRBJ2-1, with TRBD1 as a possible D gene (5 bases). Trimming removed 1 base from V and 7 bases from J, with 5 bases in between. This CDR3 has 12 residues. CDR1 is KGHSH and CDR2 is LQKENI in the germline V gene. The CDR3 reads CASSPQGNEQFF. CDR3 sequence (DNA): TGTGCCAGCTCACCACAGGGGAATGAGCAGTTCTTC.

The J gene is TRBJ2-2, the V gene TRBV28; no reliable D call. Trimming cost V 6 bases and J 7 bases, with 15 bases left between them. Germline CDR1 MDHEN, CDR2 SYDVKM. This CDR3 is built from 14 residues. CDR3 sequence (DNA): TGTGCCAGCAGCCTGCCTGACCGGAACGGGGAGCTGTTTTTT. Protein product: CASSLPDRNGELFF. The variable domain in full, with the rest retrieved from reference TRBV28 and TRBJ2-2, is DVKVTQSSRYLVKRTGEKVFLECVQDMDHENMFWYRQDPGLGLRLIYFSYDVKMKEKGDIPEGYSVSREKKERFSLILESASTNQTSMYLCASSLPDRNGELFFGEGSRLTVL.

This clone was detected once. The chain joins TRBV28 to TRBJ1-1; D is unclear. The CDR3 contains 14 residues. The germline V gene has CDR1 MDHEN and CDR2 SYDVKM. V lost 2 bases, J lost 1 base, and 8 bases lay in between. CDR3 coding DNA: TGTGCCAGCAGTTTACGGGGAGAGAACACTGAAGCTTTCTTT. This sequence encodes CASSLRGENTEAFF.

J is TRBJ2-2 and V is TRBV10-3; the D is unclear. Deletions cut 6 bases from V and 5 bases from J, with 7 bases between. CDR1 and CDR2 from the germline V gene are ENHRY and SYGVKD. The CDR3 runs to 12 residues. CDR3 loop: CAISALTGELFF. CDR3 bases: TGTGCCATCAGCGCGCTAACCGGGGAGCTGTTTTTT.

This rearrangement joins TRBV2 to TRBJ1-5, with 9 bases matching TRBD1. Germline CDR1 SNHLY, CDR2 FYNNEI. The CDR3 contains 13 residues. The ends lost 6 bases at V and 6 bases at J; junction bases unmatched: 3. The CDR3, as DNA: TGTGCCAGCAGCGGGACAGGGAGTCAGCCCCAGCATTTT. Its protein is CASSGTGSQPQHF.